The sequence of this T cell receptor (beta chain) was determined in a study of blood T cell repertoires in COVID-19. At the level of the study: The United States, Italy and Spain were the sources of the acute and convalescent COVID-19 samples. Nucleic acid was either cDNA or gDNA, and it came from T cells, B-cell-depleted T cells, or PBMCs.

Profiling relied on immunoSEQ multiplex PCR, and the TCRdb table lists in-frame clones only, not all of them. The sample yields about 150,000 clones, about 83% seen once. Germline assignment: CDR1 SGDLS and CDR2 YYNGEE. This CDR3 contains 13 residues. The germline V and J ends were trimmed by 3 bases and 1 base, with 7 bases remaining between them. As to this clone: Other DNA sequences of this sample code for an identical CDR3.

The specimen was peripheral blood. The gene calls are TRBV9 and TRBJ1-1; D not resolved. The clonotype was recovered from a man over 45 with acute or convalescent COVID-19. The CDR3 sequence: CASSASQNTEAFF. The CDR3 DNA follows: TGTGCCAGCAGCGCCTCACAGAACACTGAAGCTTTCTTT.